A single sample gave rise to the 8 T cell receptor beta chains below, sequenced in a study of T cell responses to AZD1222 COVID-19 vaccine. Profiled with immunoSEQ multiplex PCR; TCRdb holds only in-frame clones, not every one. Of roughly 120,000 clones listed, 80% to 90% are singletons. This material consisted of peripheral blood, taken on day 0 of AZD1222 vaccination. These receptors came from an adult in good health.

CDR3 DNA sequence: TGTGCCAGCAGCAGCCAACGGACAGGGTTTTTCTATGGCTACACCTTC. Amino acids: CASSSQRTGFFYGYTF. The chain is built from TRBV21-1 and TRBJ1-2; the D segment call TRBD1 is taken from the table without a DNA check. TRBV21-1 is listed as a pseudogene. This CDR3 has 16 amino acids.

This clone was detected a few times. One junction end disagrees with the germline gene, perhaps due to a read error. The gene calls are TRBV7-7 and TRBJ2-2; D ambiguous. CDR3 length: 14 residues. The germline gives CDR1 SSHAT, CDR2 FNYEAQ (reference sequence). The CDR3 nucleotides read TGTGCTAGCAGCCCGACTGGCGGCACCGGGGAGCTGTTTTTT. Its translation is CASSPTGGTGELFF.

The rearrangement links TRBV19 to TRBJ2-5, with D perhaps TRBD1 (5 bases). The CDR3 runs to 14 residues. The germline V gene encodes CDR1 LNHDA and CDR2 SQIVND (reference sequence). V lost 3 bases, J lost 5 bases, and 13 bases lay in between. The CDR3 coding sequence is TGTGCCAGTAGTATTCAGGGTTTCTCGGAGACCCAGTACTTC. Protein: CASSIQGFSETQYF.

CDR3 in DNA: TGTGCCAGCAGCCAAGATCTTGGGAGGGCTGAAGCTTTCTTT. Protein product: CASSQDLGRAEAFF. The chain has TRBV3-1 (or the pseudogene TRBV3-2) and TRBJ1-1, with D unclear. This CDR3 comprises 14 residues. CDR1 is LGHDT, CDR2 YNNKEL, per germline (reference sequence). With 0 bases removed from V and 6 bases from J, the gap between germline ends came to 11 bases.

The gene calls are TRBV27 and TRBJ1-2; a possible D gene is TRBD1 (6 bases). Deletions cut 6 bases from V and 7 bases from J, with 15 bases between. Per germline, CDR1 MNHEY and CDR2 SMNVEV (reference sequence). The length of the CDR3 is 13 residues. The CDR3: CASRQQGAGGYTF. DNA of the CDR3: TGTGCCAGCAGGCAACAGGGAGCAGGTGGCTACACCTTC.

This CDR3 reads CASSRHGNTIYF. Written as DNA, the CDR3 is TGTGCCAGCAGTCGACATGGAAACACCATATATTTT. The rearrangement links TRBV12-3 or TRBV12-4 to TRBJ1-3; the D is unclear. CDR3 length equals 12 residues. V was cut by 5 bases and J by 3 bases, with 5 bases left in between.

The rearrangement uses TRBV6-5 and TRBJ2-5; the match to TRBD1 covers 7 bases. Per the germline V gene, CDR1 is MNHEY and CDR2 is SVGAGI. The CDR3 has 14 amino acids. With V trimmed by 5 bases and J by 5 bases, 8 bases remained unmatched. CDR3 region: CASSPRQGQETQYF. CDR3 DNA: TGTGCCAGCAGTCCCAGACAGGGACAGGAGACCCAGTACTTC.

This chain links TRBV29-1 with TRBJ2-1; 12 bases align to TRBD2. V trimming: 7 bases; J trimming: 7 bases; junction bases outside the gene matches: 14. CDR1 and CDR2 from the germline V gene are SQVTM and ANQGSEA. The CDR3 is 16 amino acids. The CDR3 region has the DNA TGCAGCGCCATACCTAGACTAGCGGGAGTAAATAATGAGCAGTTCTTC. This encodes CSAIPRLAGVNNEQFF.